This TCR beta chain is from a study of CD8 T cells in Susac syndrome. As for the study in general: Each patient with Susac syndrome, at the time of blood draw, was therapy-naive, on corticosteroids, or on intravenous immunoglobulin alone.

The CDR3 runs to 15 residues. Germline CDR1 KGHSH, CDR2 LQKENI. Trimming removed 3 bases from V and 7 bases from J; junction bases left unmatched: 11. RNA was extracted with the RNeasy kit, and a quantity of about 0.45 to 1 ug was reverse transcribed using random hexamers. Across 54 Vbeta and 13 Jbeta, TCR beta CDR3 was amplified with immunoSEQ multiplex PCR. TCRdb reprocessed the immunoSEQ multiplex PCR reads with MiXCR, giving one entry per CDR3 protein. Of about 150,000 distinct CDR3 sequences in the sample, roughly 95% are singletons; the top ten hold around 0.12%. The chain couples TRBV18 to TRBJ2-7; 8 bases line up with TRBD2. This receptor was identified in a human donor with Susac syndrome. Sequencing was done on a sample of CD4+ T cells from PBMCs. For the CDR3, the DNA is TGTGCCAGCTCACCGGGTACCGGGAGGGCCGGAGAGCAGTACTTC. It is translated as CASSPGTGRAGEQYF.